This T cell receptor beta chain was documented in a study of cytomegalovirus exposure and HLA in healthy donors. Whole-study results and caveats: The study carried out a later analysis of TCR beta sequences. It associated roughly 17,000 of them with specific HLA alleles at a false discovery rate of 0.05. It was fewer than 200 TCR beta chains that were listed as cytomegalovirus-associated.

It was with 60 Vbeta and 13 Jbeta primers that the PCR ran. Assay: immunoSEQ multiplex PCR; the TCRdb copy retains only in-frame clones and omits some. The sample carries around 100,000 clones, more than 65% recorded once. Turning to this clone: Its antigen is not identified.

This sequence originates from a woman aged 18 to 35 in good health and CMV-seropositive. The source material was PBMCs.

In nucleotides, the CDR3 is TGTGCCAGCAGTTTTAGTTCCCCAAGGAACACCGGGGAGCTGTTTTTT. The encoded protein is CASSFSSPRNTGELFF. The chain recombines TRBV2 with TRBJ2-2, with unresolved D. V lost 5 bases and J lost 1, with 14 bases in between. Germline V lookup: CDR1 SNHLY, CDR2 FYNNEI. The CDR3 runs to 16 residues.